This TCR beta chain was sequenced in a study of memory CD4+ T cells and cytomegalovirus serostatus. Germline lookup yields CDR1 MNHNY and CDR2 SVGAGI (reference sequence). This CDR3 has 16 amino acids. V gave up 0 bases and J gave up 5 bases, with 14 bases separating them. The sort gate was single viable CD3+CD4+CD8-CD45RO+ cells for memory CD4+ T cells. The assay was immunoSEQ multiplex PCR, and TCRdb's table has in-frame clones only and misses some. The table lists some 58,000 clones, approximately 77% of them singletons, with roughly 0.94% in the top ten. The rearrangement links TRBV6-6 to TRBJ1-5; D is ambiguous. This TCR derives from an adult in good health and CMV-seronegative. The sequencing sample was made of memory CD4+ T cells from blood. The CDR3: CASSYSPPRSYQPQHF. The CDR3 DNA reads TGTGCCAGCAGTTACTCACCCCCGAGGTCGTATCAGCCCCAGCATTTT.